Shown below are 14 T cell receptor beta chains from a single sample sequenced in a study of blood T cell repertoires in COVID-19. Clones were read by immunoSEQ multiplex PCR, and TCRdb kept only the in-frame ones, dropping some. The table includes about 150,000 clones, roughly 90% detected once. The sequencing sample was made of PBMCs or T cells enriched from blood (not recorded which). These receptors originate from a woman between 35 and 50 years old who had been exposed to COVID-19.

The CDR3 region is CASSQGDRPSQPQHF. CDR3 nucleotide sequence: TGCGCCAGCAGCCAAGGGGACAGGCCCTCTCAGCCCCAGCATTTT. V gene TRBV4-1 combines with J gene TRBJ1-5; TRBD1 aligns across 8 bases. The germline CDR1 and CDR2 sequences are MGHRA and YSYEKL. Unmatched junction bases numbered 5, after V lost 1 base and J lost 6 bases. The CDR3 loop spans 15 amino acids.

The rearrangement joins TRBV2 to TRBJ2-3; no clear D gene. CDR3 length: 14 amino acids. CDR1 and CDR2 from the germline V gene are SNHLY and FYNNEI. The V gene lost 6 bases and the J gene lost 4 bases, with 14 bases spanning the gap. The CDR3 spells CASSPGQRPDTQYF. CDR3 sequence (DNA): TGTGCCAGCAGCCCCGGCCAGCGCCCAGATACGCAGTATTTT.

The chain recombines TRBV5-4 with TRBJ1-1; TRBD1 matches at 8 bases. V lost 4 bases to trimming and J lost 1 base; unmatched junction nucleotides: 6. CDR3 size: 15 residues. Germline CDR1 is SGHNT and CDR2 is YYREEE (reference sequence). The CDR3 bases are TGTGCCAGCAGCGAGGACAGGGATCCGAACACTGAAGCTTTCTTT. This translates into CASSEDRDPNTEAFF.

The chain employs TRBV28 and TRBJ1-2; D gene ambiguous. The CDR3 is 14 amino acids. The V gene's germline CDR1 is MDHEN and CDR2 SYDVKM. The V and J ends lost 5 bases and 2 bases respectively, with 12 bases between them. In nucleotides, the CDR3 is TGTGCCAGCAGTCCGTCGACAAAAAACTATGGCTACACCTTC. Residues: CASSPSTKNYGYTF.

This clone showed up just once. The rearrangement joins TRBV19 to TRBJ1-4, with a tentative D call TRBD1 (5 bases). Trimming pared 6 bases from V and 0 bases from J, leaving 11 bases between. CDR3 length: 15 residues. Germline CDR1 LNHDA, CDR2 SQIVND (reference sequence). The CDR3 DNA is TGTGCCAGTAGGGTCGACAGTGCAACTAATGAAAAACTGTTTTTT. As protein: CASRVDSATNEKLFF.

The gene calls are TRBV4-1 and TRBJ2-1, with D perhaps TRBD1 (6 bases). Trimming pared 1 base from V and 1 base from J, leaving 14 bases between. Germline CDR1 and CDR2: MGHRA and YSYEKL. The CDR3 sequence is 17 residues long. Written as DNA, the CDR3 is TGCGCCAGCAGCCAAGGTGCAGGGGCCTCGTCCTACAATGAGCAGTTCTTC. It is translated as CASSQGAGASSYNEQFF.

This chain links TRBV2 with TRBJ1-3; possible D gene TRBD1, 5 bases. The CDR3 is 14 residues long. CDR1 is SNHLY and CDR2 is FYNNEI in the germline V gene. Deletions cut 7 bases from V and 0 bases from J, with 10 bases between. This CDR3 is CASKGLTSGNTIYF. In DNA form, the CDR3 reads TGTGCCAGCAAGGGACTGACCTCTGGAAACACCATATATTTT.

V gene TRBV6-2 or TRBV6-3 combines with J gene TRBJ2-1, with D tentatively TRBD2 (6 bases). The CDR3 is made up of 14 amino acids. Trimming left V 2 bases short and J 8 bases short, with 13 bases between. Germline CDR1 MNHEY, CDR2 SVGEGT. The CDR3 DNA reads TGTGCCAGCAGTTACGTGGGGCGCGGGGATGAGCAGTTCTTC. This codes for CASSYVGRGDEQFF.

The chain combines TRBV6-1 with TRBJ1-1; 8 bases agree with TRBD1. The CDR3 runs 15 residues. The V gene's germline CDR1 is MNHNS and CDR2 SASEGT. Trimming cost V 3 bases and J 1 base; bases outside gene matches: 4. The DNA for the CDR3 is TGTGCCAGCAGTGAGGTCGGGACAGGGAACACTGAAGCTTTCTTT. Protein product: CASSEVGTGNTEAFF.

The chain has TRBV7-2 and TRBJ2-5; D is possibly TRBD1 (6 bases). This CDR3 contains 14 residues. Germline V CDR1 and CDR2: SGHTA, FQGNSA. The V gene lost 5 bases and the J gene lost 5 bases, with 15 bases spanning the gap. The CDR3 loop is CASSQDRSSETQYF. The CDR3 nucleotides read TGTGCCAGCAGCCAAGACAGGAGCTCGGAGACCCAGTACTTC.

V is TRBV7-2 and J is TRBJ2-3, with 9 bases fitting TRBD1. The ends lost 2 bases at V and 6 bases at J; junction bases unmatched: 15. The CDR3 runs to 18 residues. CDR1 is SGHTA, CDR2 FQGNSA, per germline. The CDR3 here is CASSLTSPGTGLRDTQYF. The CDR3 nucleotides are TGTGCCAGCAGCTTAACCTCCCCCGGGACAGGGCTGAGGGATACGCAGTATTTT.

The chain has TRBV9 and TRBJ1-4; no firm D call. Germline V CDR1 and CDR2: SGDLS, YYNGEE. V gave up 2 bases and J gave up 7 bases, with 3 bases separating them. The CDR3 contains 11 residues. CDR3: CASSVREKLFF. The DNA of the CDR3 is TGTGCCAGCAGCGTTCGTGAAAAACTGTTTTTT.

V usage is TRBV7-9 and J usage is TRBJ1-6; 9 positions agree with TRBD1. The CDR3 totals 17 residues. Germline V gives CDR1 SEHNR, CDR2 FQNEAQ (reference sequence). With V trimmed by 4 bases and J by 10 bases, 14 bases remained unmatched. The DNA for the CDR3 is TGTGCCAGCAGCTCCCACGAGGCACAGGGGGCAAGATCACCCCTCCACTTT. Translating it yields CASSSHEAQGARSPLHF. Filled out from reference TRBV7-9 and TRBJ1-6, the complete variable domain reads DTGVSQNPRHKITKRGQNVTFRCDPISEHNRLYWYRQTLGQGPEFLTYFQNEAQLEKSRLLSDRFSAERPKGSFSTLEIQRTEQGDSAMYLCASSSHEAQGARSPLHFGNGTRLTVT.

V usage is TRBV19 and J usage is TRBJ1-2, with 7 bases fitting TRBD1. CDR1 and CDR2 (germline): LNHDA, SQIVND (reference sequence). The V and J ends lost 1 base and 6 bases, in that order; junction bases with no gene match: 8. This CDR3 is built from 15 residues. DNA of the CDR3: TGTGCCAGTAGTATAGTCATAGCAGGGGGAAATGGCTACACCTTC. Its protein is CASSIVIAGGNGYTF.